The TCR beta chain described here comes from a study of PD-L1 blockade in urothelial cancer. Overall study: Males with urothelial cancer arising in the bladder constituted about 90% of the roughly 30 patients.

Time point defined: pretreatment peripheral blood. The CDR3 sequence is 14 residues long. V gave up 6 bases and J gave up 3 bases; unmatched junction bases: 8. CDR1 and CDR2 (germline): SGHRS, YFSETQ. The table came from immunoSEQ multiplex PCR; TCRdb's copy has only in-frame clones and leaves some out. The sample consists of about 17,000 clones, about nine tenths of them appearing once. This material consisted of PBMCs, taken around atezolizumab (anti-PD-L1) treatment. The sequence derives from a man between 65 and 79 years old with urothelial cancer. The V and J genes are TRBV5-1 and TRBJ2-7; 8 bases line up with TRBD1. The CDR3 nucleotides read TGCGCCAGCACATGGGGACAGGCCTACTACGAGCAGTACTTC. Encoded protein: CASTWGQAYYEQYF.